This paragraph covers one T cell receptor beta chain sequence. Its antigen is not yet known. Qualities for individual bases were not recorded, and no much larger clone is one base off. One collaborating source in Seattle enrolled patients during active infection and followed them longitudinally through the course of disease. The collaborating institutions used their own protocols to collect whole blood in K2EDTA tubes. For TCRbeta analysis, collaborator samples were shipped as frozen whole blood, as isolated PBMCs, or as DNA extracted from either sample type. This record belongs to a study of blood T cell repertoires in COVID-19 (dated by TCRdb to 2018 to 2020). Regarding the complete study: Samples from collaborators originated in the United States, Italy and Spain and spanned both the acute and convalescent phases of COVID-19. The samples were drawn from the first 160 participants of the ongoing ImmuneRACE study and from about 1,200 subjects provided by 6 global collaborators. The prospective study material was composed of cDNA or gDNA derived from T cells, B-cell-depleted T cells, or PBMCs. Deeply sampled blood TCRbeta repertoires from subjects exposed to, actively infected with, or recovered from COVID-19 were included in the dataset. The repertoires were released in a freely available public database meant as a resource for research on the immune response to SARS-CoV-2. Where available, HLA class I and class II types were taken from metadata supplied by the sample provider and were not determined by assay-based typing. A de-identified subject ID, COVID-19 status, age in years and sex were almost always included in the sample metadata. Beyond this particular receptor, the publication reports: Clinical and demographic metadata were provided uncurated, with the amount varying by source and participant.

There are 13 amino acids in the CDR3, from cysteine to phenylalanine inclusive. The entry retains the CDR3 DNA only, 39 bases that are in frame from base 1. Trimming accounts for 4 bases at V and 6 bases at J, while the number of junction bases matched to no gene is 2. In the germline V gene, CDR1 corresponds to MDHEN and CDR2 to SYDVKM. TCRbeta CDR3 regions were amplified from genomic DNA by means of the immunoSEQ Assay, a bias-controlled multiplex PCR. Concerning the study's data processing: Nucleated cell counts per sample were estimated from amplification of reference gene primers within the assay. To quantify the absolute abundance of each unique TCRbeta CDR3 rearrangement, sequence reads were collapsed and filtered. For each sample, productive Simpson clonality was calculated by taking the square root of Simpson's diversity index across productive rearrangements. In its TCRdb copy, this immuneACCESS table keeps in-frame sequences only and misses some clones. Where compared with another copy, unresolved V genes explain less than half of these, and the others have no known cause. That table is the source of V, J and clone size, and D and trimming were worked out from the DNA. The sample table lists roughly 180,000 clones, over 80% of them with a count of one. About 7% of the sample rests with the top ten.

The sequenced sample was peripheral blood. The chain employs TRBV28 and TRBJ1-1; TRBD1 fits 10 bases in the junction. The clonotype comes from a woman in her forties with COVID-19, enrolled during active disease. The nucleotide sequence is TGTGCCAGCAGTTCGGGACAGGGGCCTGAAGCTTTCTTT. This gives the protein CASSSGQGPEAFF.